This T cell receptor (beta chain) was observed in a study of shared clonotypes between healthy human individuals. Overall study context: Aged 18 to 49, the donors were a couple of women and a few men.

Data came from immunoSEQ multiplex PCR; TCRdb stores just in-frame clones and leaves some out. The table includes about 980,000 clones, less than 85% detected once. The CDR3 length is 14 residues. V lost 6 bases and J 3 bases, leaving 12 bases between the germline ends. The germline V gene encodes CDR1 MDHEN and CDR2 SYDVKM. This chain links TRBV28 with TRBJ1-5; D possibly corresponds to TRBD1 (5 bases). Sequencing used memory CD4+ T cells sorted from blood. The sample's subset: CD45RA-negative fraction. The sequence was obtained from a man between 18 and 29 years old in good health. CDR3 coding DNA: TGTGCCAGCAGCCGCGGAGGGACCAATCAGCCCCAGCATTTT. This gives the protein CASSRGGTNQPQHF.